This T cell receptor beta chain was identified during a study of blood T cells in healthy people across ages. Findings and limits, study-wide: Measured against age, TCR beta diversity per million T cells decreased in a roughly linear manner. Correlation between TCR beta diversity and naive T cell percentage was strong. Reliance upon unsorted PBMCs precluded definitive naive versus antigen-experienced comparison.

The second PCR ran about 6 to 11 cycles with a sample-barcoded 5' primer and J-beta primers. MiXCR, run by TCRdb on the 5' RACE reads, gives a single entry per CDR3 protein. The sample includes about 730,000 distinct CDR3 sequences, around 40% seen only once; the top ten take under 25%. V trimming: 4 bases; J trimming: 2 bases; junction bases outside the gene matches: 9. This CDR3 is built from 16 residues. Germline-derived CDR1 and CDR2 are KGHDR and SFDVKD. As for this clonotype: Its antigen is still unknown.

Researchers isolated at least 6 million PBMCs per sample. The chain uses TRBV24-1 and TRBJ2-7, with TRBD1 matching over 8 bases. The specimen was blood. The TCR comes from a woman between 55 and 75 years old in good health. The CDR3 is CATSDQDREGAYEQYF. Written as DNA, the CDR3 is TGTGCCACCAGTGACCAGGACAGGGAAGGCGCCTACGAGCAGTACTTC.